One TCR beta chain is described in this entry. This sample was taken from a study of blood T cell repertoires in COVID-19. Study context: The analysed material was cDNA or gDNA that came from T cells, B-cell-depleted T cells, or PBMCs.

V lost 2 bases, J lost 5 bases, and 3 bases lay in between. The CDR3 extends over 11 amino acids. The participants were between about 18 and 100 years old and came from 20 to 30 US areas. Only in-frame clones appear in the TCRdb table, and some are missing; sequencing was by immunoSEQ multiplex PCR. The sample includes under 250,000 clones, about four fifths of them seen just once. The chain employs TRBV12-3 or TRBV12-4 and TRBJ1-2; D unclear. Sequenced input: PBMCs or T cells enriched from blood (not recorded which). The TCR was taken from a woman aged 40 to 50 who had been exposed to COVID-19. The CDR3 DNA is TGTGCCAGCAGTTTACAGTATGGCTACACCTTC. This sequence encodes CASSLQYGYTF.